The 21 T cell receptor beta chains below all came from one sample that was sequenced in a study of blood T cell repertoires in COVID-19. Assay used: immunoSEQ multiplex PCR; TCRdb lists only in-frame clones, some missing. The table lists about 85,000 clones, around 88% of them singletons. The sample consisted of peripheral blood. These receptors were taken from a woman older than 75 with acute or convalescent COVID-19.

The rearrangement joins TRBV28 to TRBJ2-2; TRBD2 might be the D (6 bases). Trimming cost V 2 bases and J 1 base, with 8 bases left between them. CDR1 is MDHEN, CDR2 SYDVKM, per germline. This CDR3 spans 15 amino acids. CDR3 coding DNA: TGTGCCAGCAGTTTAGGCGGGATGAACACCGGGGAGCTGTTTTTT. It specifies CASSLGGMNTGELFF.

The V call is TRBV12-3 or TRBV12-4, the J call TRBJ1-1, with D maybe TRBD1 (6 bases). The V end lost 6 bases, the J end lost 11 bases, and 13 bases lay between the germline ends. The CDR3 has 11 amino acids. In DNA, the CDR3 is TGTGCCAGCAGCCCGTCCCAGGGGGCTTTCTTT. Protein sequence: CASSPSQGAFF.

The rearrangement joins TRBV27 to TRBJ2-1; a weak D match, TRBD1 (6 bases). In germline, CDR1 is MNHEY, CDR2 SMNVEV (reference sequence). The CDR3 sequence is 18 residues long. V was trimmed by 6 bases and J by 1 base, leaving 22 bases between them. The CDR3 coding sequence is TGTGCCAGCAGGCAGACGCAGGGGACATACGGGTCCTACAATGAGCAGTTCTTC. This codes for CASRQTQGTYGSYNEQFF.

The V and J genes are TRBV12-3 or TRBV12-4 and TRBJ1-4; D not certain. V was cut by 3 bases and J by 8 bases, with 4 bases left in between. This CDR3 contains 11 residues. This chain's CDR3 is CASSFAEKLFF. The CDR3 coding sequence is TGTGCCAGCAGTTTTGCGGAAAAACTGTTTTTT.

CDR3 amino acids: CASSLGGVGTGELFF. CDR3 bases: TGTGCCAGCAGCTTAGGAGGGGTCGGCACCGGGGAGCTGTTTTTT. J is TRBJ2-2 and V is TRBV7-3, with D possibly matching TRBD2 (6 bases). The germline V and J ends were trimmed by 2 bases and 4 bases, with 11 bases remaining between them. From germline, CDR1 is SGHTA and CDR2 FQGTGA. The CDR3 has 15 residues. The variable domain in full, completed from reference TRBV7-3 and TRBJ2-2, reads GAGVSQTPSNKVTEKGKYVELRCDPISGHTALYWYRQSLGQGPEFLIYFQGTGAADDSGLPNDRFFAVRPEGSVSTLKIQRTERGDSAVYLCASSLGGVGTGELFFGEGSRLTVL.

The V call is TRBV5-1, the J call TRBJ2-7, with 10 bases identical to TRBD1. The CDR3 loop spans 15 amino acids. Trimming at V came to 5 bases and at J to 3 bases, leaving 8 bases not matched to a gene. Germline V gene sequence: CDR1 SGHRS, CDR2 YFSETQ. This chain's CDR3 is CASSRAGQGNYEQYF. As DNA, the CDR3 is TGCGCCAGCAGTAGGGCGGGACAGGGGAACTACGAGCAGTACTTC.

V gene TRBV6-5 combines with J gene TRBJ2-1; 9 positions agree with TRBD1. This CDR3 is 15 amino acids long. In germline, CDR1 is MNHEY, CDR2 SVGAGI. Trimming removed 6 bases from V and 4 bases from J; junction bases left unmatched: 7. The CDR3 spells CASSPVGQGYNEQFF. In DNA, the CDR3 is TGTGCCAGCAGCCCCGTGGGACAGGGTTACAATGAGCAGTTCTTC.

This chain joins TRBV19 and TRBJ1-5; maybe TRBD1 (6 bases). Germline CDR1 and CDR2: LNHDA and SQIVND (reference sequence). This CDR3 has 15 residues. Deletions cut 3 bases from V and 2 bases from J, with 11 bases between. CDR3 in amino acids: CASSIQGRGNQPQHF. CDR3 nucleotides: TGTGCCAGTAGTATTCAGGGGCGAGGCAATCAGCCCCAGCATTTT.

The genes are TRBV30 and TRBJ1-1; TRBD1 is a possible D gene (5 bases). V was pared by 5 bases and J by 5 bases, with 15 bases between. Germline CDR1 is GTSNPN and CDR2 is SVGIG (reference sequence). This CDR3 contains 13 residues. In nucleotides, the CDR3 is TGTGCCTGGGATTTGAGGGGAGGGACTGAAGCTTTCTTT. It is translated as CAWDLRGGTEAFF.

This chain joins TRBV30 and TRBJ2-5; a weak D match, TRBD2 (6 bases). The CDR3 consists of 17 residues. Germline loops: CDR1 GTSNPN, CDR2 SVGIG (reference sequence). Trimming left V 5 bases short and J 4 bases short, with 26 bases between. The CDR3 region is CAWGVNSGPSWGETQYF. CDR3 in DNA: TGTGCCTGGGGGGTGAATAGCGGACCCTCATGGGGAGAGACCCAGTACTTC.

This chain joins TRBV5-1 and TRBJ2-1, with 11 nucleotides matching TRBD2. The germline V gene has CDR1 SGHRS and CDR2 YFSETQ. V was clipped by 7 bases and J by 1 base; unmatched bases: 1. The CDR3 is 14 amino acids. CDR3 sequence reads: CASRTSGSYNEQFF. CDR3 DNA sequence: TGCGCCAGCCGGACTAGCGGGTCCTACAATGAGCAGTTCTTC.

The chain combines TRBV18 with TRBJ2-1; possibly TRBD2 for D (6 bases). Trimming removed 2 bases at V and 6 bases at J, with 20 bases between. Looked up from germline, CDR1 is KGHSH and CDR2 is LQKENI. CDR3 length equals 17 residues. The CDR3 DNA is TGTGCCAGCTCACCAGATCATAAGCGGGCCCAGGGCAATGAGCAGTTCTTC. Translating gives CASSPDHKRAQGNEQFF. The full variable domain, completed using reference TRBV18 and TRBJ2-1, is NAGVMQNPRHLVRRRGQEARLRCSPMKGHSHVYWYRQLPEEGLKFMVYLQKENIIDESGMPKERFSAEFPKEGPSILRIQQVVRGDSAAYFCASSPDHKRAQGNEQFFGPGTRLTVL.

Details on this clone: The junction and the germline gene differ at one end; a read error may be behind it. J is TRBJ1-5 and V is TRBV7-7; possibly TRBD1 for D (6 bases). Germline V CDR1 and CDR2: SSHAT, FNYEAQ (reference sequence). This CDR3 has 17 amino acids. The CDR3 is CASSPPLPTGHNQPQHF. In DNA, the CDR3 is TGTGCTAGCAGCCCTCCTCTGCCGACGGGACACAATCAGCCCCAGCATTTT.

The chain links TRBV29-1 to TRBJ1-2; tentative D call: TRBD1 (5 bases). With 5 bases removed from V and 3 bases from J, the gap between germline ends came to 13 bases. The length of the CDR3 is 13 residues. Germline values: CDR1 SQVTM, CDR2 ANQGSEA. CDR3 coding DNA: TGCAGCGTTCGCCAGGGCGTTGACTATGGCTACACCTTC. Translated: CSVRQGVDYGYTF.

This clone was observed once. The chain carries TRBV19 and TRBJ1-2; D is undetermined. The V gene's germline CDR1 is LNHDA and CDR2 SQIVND (reference sequence). V was cut by 4 bases and J by 8 bases, with 11 bases left in between. The CDR3 runs 12 residues. CDR3 nucleotide sequence: TGTGCCAGTAGTACGCGGAGAGGGGGCTACACCTTC. Encoded protein: CASSTRRGGYTF. The full variable domain, completed using reference TRBV19 and TRBJ1-2, is DGGITQSPKYLFRKEGQNVTLSCEQNLNHDAMYWYRQDPGQGLRLIYYSQIVNDFQKGDIAEGYSVSREKKESFPLTVTSAQKNPTAFYLCASSTRRGGYTFGSGTRLTVV.

The rearrangement uses TRBV7-2 and TRBJ2-5; 11 bases map to TRBD2. The CDR3 totals 16 residues. Per germline, CDR1 SGHTA and CDR2 FQGNSA. V lost 3 bases to trimming and J lost 3 bases; unmatched junction nucleotides: 6. Here the CDR3 reads CASSLSTSGGEETQYF. The CDR3 nucleotides are TGTGCCAGCAGCTTGAGTACTAGCGGGGGCGAAGAGACCCAGTACTTC.

The chain couples TRBV7-9 to TRBJ1-3; TRBD1 matches at 8 bases. CDR3 length: 14 residues. Germline CDR1 and CDR2: SEHNR and FQNEAQ (reference sequence). The V gene end was trimmed by 5 bases and the J gene end by 6 bases; junction bases not matched to a gene: 6. CDR3 bases: TGTGCCAGCAGCGACGACAGGGGAGCAAACACCATATATTTT. Translating it yields CASSDDRGANTIYF. Using reference TRBV7-9 and TRBJ1-3 for the parts outside the CDR3, the full variable domain is DTGVSQNPRHKITKRGQNVTFRCDPISEHNRLYWYRQTLGQGPEFLTYFQNEAQLEKSRLLSDRFSAERPKGSFSTLEIQRTEQGDSAMYLCASSDDRGANTIYFGEGSWLTVV.

This chain links TRBV9 with TRBJ2-7; perhaps TRBD1 as D (6 bases). The ends were cut back, 1 base at V and 0 bases at J, with 11 bases in the middle. There are 15 residues in the CDR3. Germline V gene lookup returns CDR1 SGDLS and CDR2 YYNGEE. The CDR3 DNA reads TGTGCCAGCAGCGTATCGGACAGAACCTCCTACGAGCAGTACTTC. This codes for CASSVSDRTSYEQYF.

The chain recombines TRBV3-1 (or the pseudogene TRBV3-2) with TRBJ1-3, with 7 bases identical to TRBD1. Per the germline V gene, CDR1 is LGHDT and CDR2 is YNNKEL (reference sequence). The CDR3 consists of 15 residues. V was pared by 1 base and J by 4 bases, with 4 bases of the junction left unmatched. The CDR3 region has the DNA TGTGCCAGCAGCCAAGGAACAGGGGTGGGAAACACCATATATTTT. Translation gives CASSQGTGVGNTIYF.

The rearrangement joins TRBV19 to TRBJ2-5; D remains unclear. The germline V gene has CDR1 LNHDA and CDR2 SQIVND (reference sequence). V lost 1 base, J lost 5 bases, and 11 bases lay in between. The CDR3 runs to 14 residues. The CDR3 sequence: CASSIAVVGETQYF. CDR3 nucleotide sequence: TGTGCCAGTAGTATAGCTGTTGTCGGGGAGACCCAGTACTTC.

This clone has only a few counts. V and J are TRBV5-1 and TRBJ2-2; 7 bases match TRBD1. The CDR3 runs to 15 residues. J was trimmed by 1 base and V by 6 bases; bases with no gene match: 6. In germline, CDR1 is SGHRS, CDR2 YFSETQ. Here the CDR3 DNA reads TGCGCCAGCAAAATCCGACAGGGGAACACCGGGGAGCTGTTTTTT. It yields the protein CASKIRQGNTGELFF.